The rows below give T cell receptor beta chains drawn from one sample of a study of blood T cell repertoires in COVID-19. Assay: immunoSEQ multiplex PCR; the TCRdb copy retains only in-frame clones and omits some. The sample holds some 140,000 clones, more than 70% seen once. Sequenced sample: peripheral blood. The receptors derive from a human donor in a cohort sampled during active COVID-19. Each CDR3 is given with its conserved first and last residue. A D gene is named only where the DNA matches it firmly. Not every row has a clone size; where given, it reads once, few, many or a size class.

.	.	TRBV5-5	TRBJ2-3	CASSQTDTQYF	TGTGCCAGCAGCCAGACAGATACGCAGTATTTT
.	TRBD2	TRBV3-1/TRBV3-2	TRBJ2-5	CASSQDLGLEKRTQYF	TGTGCCAGCAGCCAAGATTTGGGACTAGAAAAGAGAACCCAGTACTTC
.	TRBD2	TRBV3-1/TRBV3-2	TRBJ2-4	CASRSGLAGKNIQYF	TGTGCCAGCAGATCGGGACTAGCAGGAAAAAACATTCAGTACTTC
.	TRBD1	TRBV6-5	TRBJ1-1	CASRSQGLEAFF	TGTGCCAGCAGATCACAGGGGCTTGAAGCTTTCTTT
.	TRBD1	TRBV19	TRBJ2-7	CASSKDRVLNVLYF	TGTGCCAGTAGTAAGGACAGGGTGTTAAATGTTCTGTACTTC
.	TRBD1	TRBV5-4	TRBJ1-1	CASTPRTGGTYTEAFF	TGTGCCAGCACCCCACGGACAGGGGGAACTTACACTGAAGCTTTCTTT
.	.	TRBV7-9	TRBJ1-4	CASSFSVGDEKLFF	TGTGCCAGCAGCTTTTCCGTGGGAGATGAAAAACTGTTTTTT
.	.	TRBV19	TRBJ1-5	CASSEVSNQPQHF	TGTGCCAGTAGTGAGGTGAGCAATCAGCCCCAGCATTTT
.	TRBD1	TRBV6-5	TRBJ1-5	CASSYRGPPEPQHF	TGTGCCAGCAGTTACAGGGGGCCCCCGGAGCCCCAGCATTTT
.	TRBD1	TRBV27	TRBJ2-7	CASSANTGTGGYEQYF	TGTGCCAGCAGTGCAAACACCGGGACAGGGGGCTACGAGCAGTACTTC
.	.	TRBV19	TRBJ2-1	CASSLAAGNEQFF	TGTGCCAGTAGCCTAGCCGCGGGCAATGAGCAGTTCTTC
once	TRBD1	TRBV11-2	TRBJ2-5	CASSLTPGTGGALETQYF	TGTGCCAGCAGCTTGACCCCGGGGACAGGGGGCGCATTGGAGACCCAGTACTTC
.	.	TRBV3-1/TRBV3-2	TRBJ1-1	CASSLRVNTEAFF	TGTGCCAGCAGCCTGAGAGTGAACACTGAAGCTTTCTTT
.	TRBD1	TRBV5-1	TRBJ2-3	CASSLSGTGPSTDTQYF	TGCGCCAGCAGCTTGTCCGGGACAGGCCCTAGCACAGATACGCAGTATTTT
.	TRBD1	TRBV7-3	TRBJ1-1	CASSNTGGTEAFF	TGTGCCAGCAGCAATACAGGGGGCACTGAAGCTTTCTTT
few	.	TRBV9	TRBJ1-2	CASSVRGEVYGYTF	TGTGCCAGCAGCGTAAGGGGTGAGGTCTATGGCTACACCTTC
.	.	TRBV6-5	TRBJ1-1	CASSYGEGGPEAFF	TGTGCCAGCAGTTACGGGGAGGGGGGCCCTGAAGCTTTCTTT
.	.	TRBV7-8	TRBJ2-2	CASRDRRGGTGELFF	TGTGCCAGCAGAGACCGACGAGGAGGGACCGGGGAGCTGTTTTTT
.	.	TRBV29-1	TRBJ1-4	CSVPGHGGNEKLFF	TGCAGCGTACCCGGACACGGCGGTAATGAAAAACTGTTTTTT
.	TRBD1	TRBV11-3	TRBJ2-2	CASSFYRGRGPRWDTGELFF	TGTGCCAGCAGCTTTTACAGGGGGCGCGGGCCTCGTTGGGACACCGGGGAGCTGTTTTTT
.	.	TRBV5-1	TRBJ2-5	CASRAGVGETQYF	TGCGCCAGCAGGGCCGGGGTAGGAGAGACCCAGTACTTC
.	.	TRBV7-9	TRBJ1-1	CASSSGIVGFSEAFF	TGTGCCAGCAGCTCGGGGATCGTGGGATTTTCTGAAGCTTTCTTT
once	TRBD1	TRBV18	TRBJ2-6	CASSPLPNAGTGASGANVLTF	TGTGCCAGCTCACCACTGCCAAACGCCGGGACAGGGGCATCTGGGGCCAACGTCCTGACTTTC
.	TRBD1	TRBV28	TRBJ2-4	CASSLTGVGTKNIQYF	TGTGCCAGCAGTCTGACAGGGGTCGGGACCAAAAACATTCAGTACTTC
once	.	TRBV19	TRBJ1-1	CASTISGRDEAFF	TGTGCCAGTACCATCTCCGGGAGAGATGAAGCTTTCTTT
.	.	TRBV25-1	TRBJ1-2	CASSEGAEGYTF	TGTGCCAGCAGTGAAGGGGCTGAGGGCTACACCTTC
.	.	TRBV7-6	TRBJ2-5	CASSLVGGYQETQYF	TGTGCCAGCAGCCTAGTGGGAGGCTACCAAGAGACCCAGTACTTC
.	TRBD2	TRBV28	TRBJ2-1	CASSTRTSGGGNEQFF	TGTGCCAGCAGTACCAGGACTAGCGGGGGGGGGAATGAGCAGTTCTTC
few	.	TRBV27	TRBJ2-1	CASSLRLVRVSTDEQFF	TGTGCCAGCAGTTTAAGACTAGTGAGGGTTTCCACGGATGAGCAGTTCTTC
.	TRBD2	TRBV24-1	TRBJ2-3	CATSDGGLAGGQDTQYF	TGTGCCACCAGTGATGGGGGACTAGCGGGAGGGCAAGATACGCAGTATTTT
.	.	TRBV19	TRBJ1-2	CASRSPVSNYGYTF	TGTGCCAGTAGGTCCCCCGTCAGTAACTATGGCTACACCTTC
.	TRBD1	TRBV19	TRBJ1-1	CASSIGRQGANTEAFF	TGTGCCAGTAGTATAGGGCGACAGGGGGCGAACACTGAAGCTTTCTTT
.	.	TRBV7-2	TRBJ1-6	CASSLVAGANSPLHF	TGTGCCAGCAGCTTAGTGGCAGGGGCTAATTCACCCCTCCACTTT
.	TRBD2	TRBV5-6	TRBJ2-7	CASSFGSGGSRPYEQYF	TGTGCCAGCAGCTTTGGTTCCGGGGGGTCGAGACCTTACGAGCAGTACTTC
.	.	TRBV5-1	TRBJ1-1	CASSLELSGFSHTEAFF	TGCGCCAGCAGCTTGGAACTGTCGGGGTTTTCCCACACTGAAGCTTTCTTT
.	.	TRBV2	TRBJ2-5	CASSEYRETQYF	TGTGCCAGCAGTGAATACAGAGAGACCCAGTACTTC
.	.	TRBV10-2	TRBJ1-4	CASTNGGTEKLFF	TGCGCCAGCACGAATGGGGGGACTGAAAAACTGTTTTTT
.	TRBD1	TRBV27	TRBJ1-5	CASSDRGEQPQHF	TGTGCCAGCTCTGACAGGGGTGAACAGCCCCAGCATTTT
.	TRBD1	TRBV27	TRBJ1-1	CASGLTGTGMTFF	TGTGCCAGCGGCTTAACCGGGACAGGGATGACTTTCTTT
.	TRBD1	TRBV9	TRBJ1-1	CASSTSTGDTEAFF	TGTGCCAGCAGCACATCGACAGGGGACACTGAAGCTTTCTTT
.	TRBD1	TRBV6-5	TRBJ2-5	CATLPRQGSVGTQYF	TGTGCCACCCTACCGAGACAGGGCTCGGTTGGGACCCAGTACTTC
.	.	TRBV2	TRBJ1-2	CASRPQTSYGYTF	TGTGCCAGCAGACCTCAGACAAGCTATGGCTACACCTTC